Below, 13 T cell receptor beta chains from the same sample are listed, as sequenced in a study of blood T cell repertoires in COVID-19. The table came from immunoSEQ multiplex PCR; TCRdb's copy has only in-frame clones and leaves some out. In the table there are about 380,000 clones, around 84% of which are singletons. The sequencing sample was made of peripheral blood. The receptors here all came from a woman aged 18-35 years with acute or convalescent COVID-19.

The chain carries TRBV9 and TRBJ1-1; D gene ambiguous. CDR3 size: 13 residues. The germline V gene encodes CDR1 SGDLS and CDR2 YYNGEE. V lost 3 bases, J lost 7 bases, and 13 bases lay in between. In nucleotides, the CDR3 is TGTGCCAGCAGCGATGGAGGGCTAGGTGAAGCTTTCTTT. Residues: CASSDGGLGEAFF.

This clone occurred a few times. This sequence joins TRBV12-5 and TRBJ1-4; D remains unclear. CDR1 is LGHNT and CDR2 is FRNRAP in the germline V gene. This CDR3 has 17 amino acids. Trimming removed 3 bases from V and 0 bases from J, with 14 bases in between. The CDR3 here is CASGFTTPRPTNEKLFF. The CDR3 DNA reads TGTGCTAGTGGTTTCACTACCCCACGGCCAACTAATGAAAAACTGTTTTTT.

The gene calls are TRBV19 and TRBJ1-1, with unresolved D. Trimming shortened V by 6 bases and J by 5 bases, and 16 bases separated the two germline ends. The CDR3 spans 14 residues. Germline V CDR1 and CDR2: LNHDA, SQIVND (reference sequence). The CDR3 loop is CASSPGPGGTEAFF. In DNA, the CDR3 is TGTGCCAGTAGCCCGGGTCCCGGAGGGACTGAAGCTTTCTTT.

The genes are TRBV2 and TRBJ2-3, with D perhaps TRBD1 (5 bases). With 4 bases removed from V and 6 bases from J, the gap between germline ends came to 11 bases. Per the germline V gene, CDR1 is SNHLY and CDR2 is FYNNEI. This CDR3 comprises 13 residues. The CDR3 DNA follows: TGTGCCAGCAGTGTAGTAGCAGGGGATACGCAGTATTTT. The encoded protein is CASSVVAGDTQYF.

This chain uses TRBV7-3 with TRBJ1-1, with TRBD1 as a possible D gene (6 bases). This CDR3 comprises 14 residues. Germline CDR1 is SGHTA and CDR2 is FQGTGA. Trimming stripped 2 bases from V and 5 bases from J, with 12 bases between. The CDR3 bases are TGTGCCAGCAGCTTAGCAGGGGAAAAAACTGAAGCTTTCTTT. It encodes CASSLAGEKTEAFF.

The chain carries TRBV7-9 and TRBJ2-5, with TRBD1 identical over 7 bases. CDR1 is SEHNR and CDR2 is FQNEAQ in the germline V gene (reference sequence). The CDR3 covers 15 residues. Germline trimming cut 4 bases from V and 4 bases from J; bases unmatched to any gene: 9. Here the CDR3 reads CASSWDSQGPETQYF. In DNA, the CDR3 is TGTGCCAGCAGCTGGGACAGCCAGGGTCCAGAGACCCAGTACTTC.

This clone was seen only a few times. This chain links TRBV5-6 with TRBJ2-3, with 9 bases aligning to TRBD2. Germline V gene lookup returns CDR1 SGHDT and CDR2 YYEEEE. This CDR3 contains 13 residues. After removal of 5 bases from V and 7 bases from J, the junction contained 5 bases not matched to a gene. The CDR3 sequence is CASSGTSFHTQYF. In nucleotides, the CDR3 is TGTGCCAGCAGTGGGACTAGCTTCCATACGCAGTATTTT.

This clone occurred once. The chain's CDR3 is CASSIRGRDGYGYTF. DNA for the CDR3: TGTGCCAGTAGTATTAGGGGAAGAGATGGGTATGGCTACACCTTC. The chain combines TRBV19 with TRBJ1-2, with D possibly TRBD1 on 5 matching bases. The CDR3 sequence is 15 residues long. Germline-derived CDR1 and CDR2 are LNHDA and SQIVND (reference sequence). The V and J ends lost 3 bases and 5 bases respectively, with 16 bases between them.

This chain joins TRBV4-2 and TRBJ1-1, with TRBD1 identical over 8 bases. Germline lookup yields CDR1 LGHNA and CDR2 YNFKEQ. Trimming took 7 bases from V and 4 from J; bases not matched to a gene: 8. The CDR3 length is 14 residues. The CDR3 region is CASNPTGDGTEAFF. CDR3 sequence (DNA): TGTGCCAGCAACCCGACAGGGGATGGCACTGAAGCTTTCTTT.

The chain links TRBV19 to TRBJ1-2; no clear D gene. The CDR3 covers 17 residues. CDR1 and CDR2 (germline): LNHDA, SQIVND (reference sequence). Trimming stripped 10 bases from V and 4 bases from J, with 28 bases between. CDR3 nucleotide sequence: TGTGCCACCCTCTCACCCTTACCCCGGGCCGGGATCTATGGCTACACCTTC. This codes for CATLSPLPRAGIYGYTF.

V usage is TRBV5-5 and J usage is TRBJ1-5, with D perhaps TRBD1 (5 bases). Germline assignment: CDR1 SGHKS and CDR2 YYEKEE (reference sequence). The length of the CDR3 is 15 residues. V lost 4 bases and J 4 bases, leaving 15 bases between the germline ends. The CDR3 loop reads CASSEGPGGNQPQHF. The DNA for the CDR3 is TGTGCCAGCAGCGAGGGACCGGGGGGAAATCAGCCCCAGCATTTT.

This chain's CDR3 is CASSSWGSAVTEAFF. The CDR3 DNA reads as TGTGCCAGTAGTAGCTGGGGCAGTGCGGTCACTGAAGCTTTCTTT. The chain is built from TRBV19 and TRBJ1-1; tentative D call: TRBD1 (5 bases). The ends were cut back, 4 bases at V and 4 bases at J, with 16 bases in the middle. Germline lookup yields CDR1 LNHDA and CDR2 SQIVND (reference sequence). The length of the CDR3 is 15 residues.

This chain connects TRBV11-2 to TRBJ2-2; 7 bases agree with TRBD1. Germline V CDR1 and CDR2: SGHAT, FQNNGV. J lost 4 bases, V lost 1 base, and 3 bases had no gene match. The CDR3 contains 15 residues. The CDR3: CASSLAGQLTGELFF. The CDR3 nucleotides read TGTGCCAGCAGCTTAGCGGGACAGCTCACCGGGGAGCTGTTTTTT.